This record concerns one TCR beta chain sequence. Measured with immunoSEQ multiplex PCR; TCRdb has only the in-frame clones, and not every one. The data contain tens of thousands of clones, about four fifths of them singletons. This specimen comes from a study of PD-L1 blockade in urothelial cancer. Time point described: pretreatment peripheral blood. CDR3 length: 15 residues. V gave up 0 bases and J gave up 2 bases, with 12 bases separating them. Germline CDR1 GTSNPN, CDR2 SVGIG (reference sequence). This clonotype was sampled from a man in his 70s with urothelial cancer. This specimen was PBMCs, taken around atezolizumab (anti-PD-L1) treatment. The chain uses TRBV30 and TRBJ2-3; no clear D. CDR3 in amino acids: CAWSVRHSSTDTQYF. In DNA form, the CDR3 reads TGTGCCTGGAGTGTACGGCACAGTTCCACAGATACGCAGTATTTT.